This T cell receptor beta chain is from a study of OX40 agonist ivuxolimab in advanced cancers. Trimming at V came to 4 bases and at J to 4 bases, leaving 6 bases not matched to a gene. CDR1 is SGHAT and CDR2 is FQNNGV in the germline V gene. This CDR3 has 16 residues. Enrollment shut out patients with autoimmune disease history or systemic immunosuppression. As to this clone: What it recognizes is unknown.

TCRdb's copy holds only in-frame clones and misses some; the assay was immunoSEQ multiplex PCR. The sample lists tens of thousands of clones, 80% to 90% occurring once. General observations from the study: The study observed clonal expansion of CD4+ and CD8+ blood T cells by week 6 at 0.1 to 3.0 mg/kg. Those patients achieving a partial response at 0.1-3.0 mg/kg showed among the lowest clonal expansion.

The gene calls are TRBV11-2 and TRBJ2-5, with 13 bases aligning to TRBD2. The sequences come from CD4+ or CD8+ T cells sorted from blood, collected in a trial of the OX40 agonist ivuxolimab. This sequence was found in an adult with an advanced solid tumor such as melanoma, head and neck, liver or kidney cancer. CDR3 sequence reads: CASSSRTSGRSETQYF. In DNA, the CDR3 is TGTGCCAGCAGCTCACGGACTAGCGGGAGATCAGAGACCCAGTACTTC.